A selection of T cell receptor beta chains follows, all from one sample in a study of T cell responses to AZD1222 COVID-19 vaccine. Libraries were prepared by immunoSEQ multiplex PCR; TCRdb keeps only in-frame clonotypes and omits some of them. The sample has tens of thousands of clones, more than 70% seen once. The starting material was peripheral blood, obtained on day 0 of AZD1222 vaccination. These receptors came from an adult in good health. The CDR3 runs from the conserved cysteine through the conserved F or W. A D gene is named only where the DNA matches it firmly. Clone size, where shown, is once, few, many, or a class for clones that have expanded.

once,TRBD1,TRBJ2-7,TRBV28,TGTGCCAGCACCCCCGGGACAGGGACCTACGAGCAGTACTTC,CASTPGTGTYEQYF
few,NA,TRBJ1-1,TRBV18,TGTGCCAGCTCACCACGGATCGCGGGGAATAGGAACACTGAAGCTTTCTTT,CASSPRIAGNRNTEAFF
NA,TRBD2,TRBJ2-5,TRBV6-6,TGTGCCAGCAGCCACTCCCGGACTAGTTGGGAGACCCAGTACTTC,CASSHSRTSWETQYF
once,NA,TRBJ2-1,TRBV6-5,TGTGCCAGCAGTTGGCCCGATGAGCAGTTCTTC,CASSWPDEQFF
NA,TRBD1,TRBJ1-6,TRBV5-1,TGCGCCAGCAGCTTGGAGTTCAGGGGGCCCAGTGGTTCACCCCTCCACTTT,CASSLEFRGPSGSPLHF
NA,NA,TRBJ2-6,TRBV20-1,TGCAGTGCTAGTAAGGGTGCTATTGCCAACGTCCTGACTTTC,CSASKGAIANVLTF
NA,NA,TRBJ2-7,TRBV28,TGTGCCAGCAGTAACACCGGGTCCGAGCAGTACTTC,CASSNTGSEQYF
NA,NA,TRBJ2-2,TRBV19,TGTGCCAGTAGTATAGATCTCACGGAAGGGGAGCTGTTTTTT,CASSIDLTEGELFF
NA,NA,TRBJ2-2,TRBV19,TGTGCCAGTAGTATAGTGGGGGGCGCCGGGGAGCTGTTTTTT,CASSIVGGAGELFF
few,TRBD1,TRBJ2-5,TRBV28,TGTGCCAGCAGTCTTACCTTGGACAGGATCAAGAAAGAGACCCAGTACTTC,CASSLTLDRIKKETQYF
NA,TRBD1,TRBJ2-2,TRBV28,TGTGCCAGCAGTTTAAGGGACAGGGGGCCCTATAGTACGAGCGGGAGTGTCGGGGAGCTGTTTTTT,CASSLRDRGPYSTSGSVGELFF
NA,NA,TRBJ1-2,TRBV6-5,TGTGCCAGCAGCCTCTCGGGTCACTATGGCTACACCTTC,CASSLSGHYGYTF
NA,NA,TRBJ1-2,TRBV3-1/TRBV3-2,TGTGCCAGCAGCCAAGATCGGGCAGGGGGCTACACCTTC,CASSQDRAGGYTF
NA,TRBD2,TRBJ2-1,TRBV11-1,TGTGCCAGCAGCTTAGCCATAGCGGGCTACAATGAGCAGTTCTTC,CASSLAIAGYNEQFF
NA,NA,TRBJ2-7,TRBV19,TGTGCCAGTAGTACCCTAACTAGGACCCACGAGCAGTACTTC,CASSTLTRTHEQYF
NA,TRBD1,TRBJ1-5,TRBV19,TGTGCCAGTAGTCGGAATCCCGGGACAGGGGTAATAAGCAATCAGCCCCAGCATTTT,CASSRNPGTGVISNQPQHF
once,NA,TRBJ1-5,TRBV3-1/TRBV3-2,TGTGCCAGCAGCTTCGGGACATATAGCAATCAGCCCCAGCATTTT,CASSFGTYSNQPQHF
NA,TRBD1,TRBJ1-2,TRBV6-5,TGTGCCAGCAGTTTGGACAGGGATGGCTACACCTTC,CASSLDRDGYTF
NA,TRBD1,TRBJ1-1,TRBV5-6,TGTGCCAGCAGACCCAGGGGGCTGGCTGAAGCTTTCTTT,CASRPRGLAEAFF
NA,TRBD1,TRBJ1-2,TRBV9,TGTGCCAGCAGCGAAGGAGGAGGGGGCCGAGGCGACTATGGCTACACCTTC,CASSEGGGGRGDYGYTF